The table lists the clone carrying this TCR beta chain with many counts. This CDR3 is 17 amino acids long. V shed 6 bases, J shed 4 bases, and the junction held 15 bases outside the gene matches. Germline V gene data show CDR1 as SNHLY and CDR2 as FYNNEI. This specimen belongs to a study of T cells in Graves' hyperthyroidism and ophthalmopathy. With a duration under 2 months, the hyperthyroidism was newly diagnosed in patients aged 18 to 65. TCR beta CDR3 regions were amplified from RNA. HTBI primers drove first-round RT-PCR of the TCR CDR3. TCRdb passed the multiplex PCR reads through MiXCR, listing each CDR3 protein once. The top ten hold approximately 10% of the sample, which has about 740,000 distinct CDR3 sequences, about 15% seen once.

This rearrangement joins TRBV2 to TRBJ1-5, with TRBD1 identical over 7 bases. The source of this sequence is a woman aged 18-29 years with Graves' hyperthyroidism. Input material: blood. The CDR3: CASSQTRGGIANQPQHF. The CDR3 nucleotides read TGTGCCAGCAGCCAAACCAGGGGGGGGATAGCAAATCAGCCCCAGCATTTT.